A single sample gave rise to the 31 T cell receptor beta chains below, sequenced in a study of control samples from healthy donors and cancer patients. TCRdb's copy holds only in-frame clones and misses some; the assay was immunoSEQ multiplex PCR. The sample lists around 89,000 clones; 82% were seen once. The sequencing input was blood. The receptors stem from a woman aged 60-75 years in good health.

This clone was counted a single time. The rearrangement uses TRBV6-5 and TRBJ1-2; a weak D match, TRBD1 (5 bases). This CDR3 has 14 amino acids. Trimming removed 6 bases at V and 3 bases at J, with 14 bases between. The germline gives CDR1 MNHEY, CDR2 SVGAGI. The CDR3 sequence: CASSRAESHYGYTF. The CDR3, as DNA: TGTGCCAGCAGCAGGGCGGAATCCCACTATGGCTACACCTTC.

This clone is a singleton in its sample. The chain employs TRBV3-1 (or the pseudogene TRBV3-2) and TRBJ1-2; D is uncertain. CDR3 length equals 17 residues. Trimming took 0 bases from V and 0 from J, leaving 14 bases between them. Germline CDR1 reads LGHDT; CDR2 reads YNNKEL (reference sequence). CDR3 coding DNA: TGTGCCAGCAGCCAAGATCCAGCTGGTAAATCTAACTATGGCTACACCTTC. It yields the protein CASSQDPAGKSNYGYTF.

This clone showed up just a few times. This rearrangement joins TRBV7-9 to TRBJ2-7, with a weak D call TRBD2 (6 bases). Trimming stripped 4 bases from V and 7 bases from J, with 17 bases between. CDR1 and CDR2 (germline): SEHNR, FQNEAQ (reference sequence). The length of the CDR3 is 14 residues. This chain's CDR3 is CASSSGLWYAEQYF. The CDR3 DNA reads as TGTGCCAGCAGCTCGGGACTTTGGTACGCTGAGCAGTACTTC.

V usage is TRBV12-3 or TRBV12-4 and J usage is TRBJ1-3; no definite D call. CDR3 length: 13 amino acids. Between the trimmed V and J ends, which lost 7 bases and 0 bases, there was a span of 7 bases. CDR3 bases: TGTGCCAGCACCGGGCTCTCTGGAAACACCATATATTTT. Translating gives CASTGLSGNTIYF.

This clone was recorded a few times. In DNA, the CDR3 is TGTGCCACCAGTACCGGAGATACGCAGTATTTT. It encodes CATSTGDTQYF. The V gene is TRBV24-1, the J gene TRBJ2-3; D call uncertain. Trimming shortened V by 6 bases and J by 5 bases, and 5 bases separated the two germline ends. Germline V CDR1 and CDR2: KGHDR, SFDVKD. This CDR3 contains 11 residues.

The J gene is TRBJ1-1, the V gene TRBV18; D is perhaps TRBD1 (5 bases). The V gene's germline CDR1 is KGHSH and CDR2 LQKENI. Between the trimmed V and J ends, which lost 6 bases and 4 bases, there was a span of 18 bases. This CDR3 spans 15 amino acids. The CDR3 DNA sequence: TGTGCCAGCTCCCTGATGGGGGGGAGACGCACTGAAGCTTTCTTT. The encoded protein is CASSLMGGRRTEAFF.

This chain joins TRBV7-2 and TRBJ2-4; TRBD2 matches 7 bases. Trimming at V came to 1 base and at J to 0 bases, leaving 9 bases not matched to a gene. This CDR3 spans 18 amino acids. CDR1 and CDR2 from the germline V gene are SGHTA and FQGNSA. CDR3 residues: CASSLVGGTSLAKNIQYF. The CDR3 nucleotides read TGTGCCAGCAGCTTAGTGGGAGGGACCTCCCTAGCCAAAAACATTCAGTACTTC.

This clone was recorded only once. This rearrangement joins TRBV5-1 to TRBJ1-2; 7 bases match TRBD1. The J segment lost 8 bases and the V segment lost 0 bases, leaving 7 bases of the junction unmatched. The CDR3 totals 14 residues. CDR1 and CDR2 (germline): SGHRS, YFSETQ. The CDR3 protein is CASSLGQGVLGYTF. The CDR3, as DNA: TGCGCCAGCAGCTTGGGACAGGGAGTTCTCGGCTACACCTTC.

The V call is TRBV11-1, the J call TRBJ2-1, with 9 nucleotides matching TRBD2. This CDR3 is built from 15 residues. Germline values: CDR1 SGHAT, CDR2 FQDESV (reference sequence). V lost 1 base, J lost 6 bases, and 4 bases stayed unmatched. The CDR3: CASSLGSGSFNEQFF. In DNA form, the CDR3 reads TGTGCCAGCAGCTTAGGTAGCGGGAGCTTCAATGAGCAGTTCTTC.

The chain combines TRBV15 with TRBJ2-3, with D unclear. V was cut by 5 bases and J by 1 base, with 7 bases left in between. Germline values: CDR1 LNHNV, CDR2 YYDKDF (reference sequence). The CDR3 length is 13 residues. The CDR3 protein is CATSRPGTDTQYF. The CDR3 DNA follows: TGTGCCACCAGCCGCCCGGGCACAGATACGCAGTATTTT.

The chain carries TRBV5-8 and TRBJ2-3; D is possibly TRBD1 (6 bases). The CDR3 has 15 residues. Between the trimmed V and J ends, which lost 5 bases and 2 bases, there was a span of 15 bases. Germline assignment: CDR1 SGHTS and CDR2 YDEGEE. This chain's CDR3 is CASRSDSPHTDTQYF. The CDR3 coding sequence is TGTGCCAGCAGATCGGACAGTCCGCACACAGATACGCAGTATTTT.

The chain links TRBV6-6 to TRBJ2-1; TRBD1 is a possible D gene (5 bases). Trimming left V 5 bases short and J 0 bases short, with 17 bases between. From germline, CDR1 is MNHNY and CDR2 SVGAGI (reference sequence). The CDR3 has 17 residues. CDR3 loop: CASSPFPRAGSYNEQFF. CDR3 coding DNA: TGTGCCAGCAGTCCTTTTCCCAGGGCAGGCTCCTACAATGAGCAGTTCTTC.

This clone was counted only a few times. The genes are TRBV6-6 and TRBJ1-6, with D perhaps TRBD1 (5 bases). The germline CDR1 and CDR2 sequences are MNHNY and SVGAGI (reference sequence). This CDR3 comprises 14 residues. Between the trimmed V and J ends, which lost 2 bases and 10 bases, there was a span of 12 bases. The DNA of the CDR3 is TGTGCCAGCAGTTACGGGGGGAATTTGTCACCCCTCCACTTT. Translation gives CASSYGGNLSPLHF.

The CDR3 DNA sequence: TGCGCCAGCAGGCGGTCTTTAGGTAGCACCGGGGAGCTGTTTTTT. Translating it yields CASRRSLGSTGELFF. V usage is TRBV5-1 and J usage is TRBJ2-2, with unresolved D. The ends were cut back, 5 bases at V and 4 bases at J, with 15 bases in the middle. Germline assignment: CDR1 SGHRS and CDR2 YFSETQ. The CDR3 spans 15 residues.

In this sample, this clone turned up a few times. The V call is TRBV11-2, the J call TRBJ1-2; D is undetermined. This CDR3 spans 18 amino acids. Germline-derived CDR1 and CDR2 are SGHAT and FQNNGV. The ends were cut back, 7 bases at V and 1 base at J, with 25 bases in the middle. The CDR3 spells CASTGTSVVRGYNYGYTF. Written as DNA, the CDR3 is TGTGCCAGCACCGGCACTTCAGTCGTTCGGGGTTATAACTATGGCTACACCTTC.

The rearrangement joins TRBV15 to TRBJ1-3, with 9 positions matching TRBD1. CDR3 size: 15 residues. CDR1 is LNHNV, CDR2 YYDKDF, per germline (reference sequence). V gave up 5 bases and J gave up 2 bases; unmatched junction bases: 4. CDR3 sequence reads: CATSLWTGAGNTIYF. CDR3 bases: TGTGCCACCAGCCTCTGGACAGGGGCTGGAAACACCATATATTTT.

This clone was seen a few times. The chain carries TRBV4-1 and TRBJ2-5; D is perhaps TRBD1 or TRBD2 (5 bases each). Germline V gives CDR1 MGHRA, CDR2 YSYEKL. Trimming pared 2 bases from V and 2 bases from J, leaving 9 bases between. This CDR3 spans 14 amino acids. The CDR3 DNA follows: TGCGCCAGCAGCCAACCGGGGCGTCAAGAGACCCAGTACTTC. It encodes CASSQPGRQETQYF.

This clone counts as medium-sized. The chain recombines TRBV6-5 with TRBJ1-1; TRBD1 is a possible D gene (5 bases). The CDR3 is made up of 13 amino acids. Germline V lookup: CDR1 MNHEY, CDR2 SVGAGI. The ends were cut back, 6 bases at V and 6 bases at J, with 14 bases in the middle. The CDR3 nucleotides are TGTGCCAGCAGCCAGGGTCTACTTGCTGAAGCTTTCTTT. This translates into CASSQGLLAEAFF.

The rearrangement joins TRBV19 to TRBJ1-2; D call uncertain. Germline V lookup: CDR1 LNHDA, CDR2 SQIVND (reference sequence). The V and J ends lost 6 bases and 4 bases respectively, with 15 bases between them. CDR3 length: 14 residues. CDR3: CASRELSGSYGYTF. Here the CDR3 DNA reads TGTGCCAGTAGGGAGCTTTCGGGGTCCTATGGCTACACCTTC.

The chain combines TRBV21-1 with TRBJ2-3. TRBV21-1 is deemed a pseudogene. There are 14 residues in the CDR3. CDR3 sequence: CASSKKRGTDTQYF. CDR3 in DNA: TGTGCCAGCAGCAAAAAGAGGGGAACAGATACGCAGTATTTT.

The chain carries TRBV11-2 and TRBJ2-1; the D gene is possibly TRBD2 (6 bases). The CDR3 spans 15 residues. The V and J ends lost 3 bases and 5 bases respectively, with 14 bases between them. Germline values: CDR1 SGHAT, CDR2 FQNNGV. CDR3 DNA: TGTGCCAGCAGCTTCAACCTCGCGGGGAACAATGAGCAGTTCTTC. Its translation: CASSFNLAGNNEQFF.

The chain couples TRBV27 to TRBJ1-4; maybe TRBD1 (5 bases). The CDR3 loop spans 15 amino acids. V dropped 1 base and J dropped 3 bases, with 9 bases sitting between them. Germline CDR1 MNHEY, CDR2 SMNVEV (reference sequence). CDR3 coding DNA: TGTGCCAGCAGTTTATTTGCACAGGCTAATGAAAAACTGTTTTTT. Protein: CASSLFAQANEKLFF.

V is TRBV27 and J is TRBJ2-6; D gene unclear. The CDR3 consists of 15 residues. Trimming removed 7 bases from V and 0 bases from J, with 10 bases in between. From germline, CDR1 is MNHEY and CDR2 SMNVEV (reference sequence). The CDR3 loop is CASKSDNSGANVLTF. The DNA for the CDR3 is TGTGCCAGCAAATCCGACAACTCTGGGGCCAACGTCCTGACTTTC. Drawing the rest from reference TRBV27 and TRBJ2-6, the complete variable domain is EAQVTQNPRYLITVTGKKLTVTCSQNMNHEYMSWYRQDPGLGLRQIYYSMNVEVTDKGDVPEGYKVSRKEKRNFPLILESPSPNQTSLYFCASKSDNSGANVLTFGAGSRLTVL.

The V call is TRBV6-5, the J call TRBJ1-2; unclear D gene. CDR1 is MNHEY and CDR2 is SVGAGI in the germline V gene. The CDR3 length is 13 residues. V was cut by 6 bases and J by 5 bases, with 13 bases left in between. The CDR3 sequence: CASSSIGPYGYTF. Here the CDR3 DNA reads TGTGCCAGCAGCTCTATAGGCCCGTATGGCTACACCTTC.

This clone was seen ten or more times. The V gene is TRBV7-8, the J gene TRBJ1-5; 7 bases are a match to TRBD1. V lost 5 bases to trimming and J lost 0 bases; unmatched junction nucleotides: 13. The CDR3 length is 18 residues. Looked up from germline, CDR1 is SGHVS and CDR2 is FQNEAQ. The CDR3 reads CASSRDATGMYSNQPQHF. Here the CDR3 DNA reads TGTGCCAGCAGCCGAGACGCGACAGGGATGTATAGCAATCAGCCCCAGCATTTT.

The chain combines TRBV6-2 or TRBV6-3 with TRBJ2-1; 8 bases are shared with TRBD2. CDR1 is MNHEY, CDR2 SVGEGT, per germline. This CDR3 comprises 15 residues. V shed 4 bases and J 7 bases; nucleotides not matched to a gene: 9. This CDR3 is CASSWTSPGSNEQFF. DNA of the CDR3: TGTGCCAGCAGTTGGACTAGCCCCGGTTCGAATGAGCAGTTCTTC.

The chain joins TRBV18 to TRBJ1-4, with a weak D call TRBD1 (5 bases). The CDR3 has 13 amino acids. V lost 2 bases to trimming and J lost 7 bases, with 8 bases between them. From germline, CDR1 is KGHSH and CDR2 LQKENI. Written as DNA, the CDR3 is TGTGCCAGCTCACCAGGGACGACTGAAAAACTGTTTTTT. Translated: CASSPGTTEKLFF.

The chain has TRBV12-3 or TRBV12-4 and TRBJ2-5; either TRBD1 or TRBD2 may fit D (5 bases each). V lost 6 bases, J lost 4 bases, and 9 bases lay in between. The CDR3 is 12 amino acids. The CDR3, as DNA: TGTGCCAGCAGAGGGACCTCAGAGACCCAGTACTTC. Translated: CASRGTSETQYF.

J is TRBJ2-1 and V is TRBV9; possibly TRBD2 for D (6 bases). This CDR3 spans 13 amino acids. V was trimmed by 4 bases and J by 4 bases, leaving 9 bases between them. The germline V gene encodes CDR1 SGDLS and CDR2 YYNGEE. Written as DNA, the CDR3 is TGTGCCAGCAGCTGGCGGGGATACAATGAGCAGTTCTTC. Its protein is CASSWRGYNEQFF.

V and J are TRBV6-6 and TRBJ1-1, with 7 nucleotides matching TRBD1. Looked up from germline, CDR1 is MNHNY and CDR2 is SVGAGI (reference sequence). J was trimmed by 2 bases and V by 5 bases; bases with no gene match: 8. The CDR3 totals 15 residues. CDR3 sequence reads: CASSVGGQFNTEAFF. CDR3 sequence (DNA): TGTGCCAGCAGTGTGGGGGGACAGTTCAACACTGAAGCTTTCTTT.

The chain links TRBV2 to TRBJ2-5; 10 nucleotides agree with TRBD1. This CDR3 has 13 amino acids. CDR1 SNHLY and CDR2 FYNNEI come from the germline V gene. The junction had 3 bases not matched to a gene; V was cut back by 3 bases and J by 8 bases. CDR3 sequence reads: CASSEGTGVTQYF. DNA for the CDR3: TGTGCCAGCAGTGAGGGGACAGGGGTAACCCAGTACTTC.